The clone carrying this T cell receptor beta chain turned up a few times. The antigen is not known. The CDR3 sequence is 13 residues long. Germline CDR1 reads MDHEN; CDR2 reads SYDVKM. With 6 bases removed from V and 5 bases from J, the gap between germline ends came to 14 bases. TCRB transcripts that were expressed got sequenced, as all of the isolated RNA had been reverse transcribed. Naive, central memory and regulatory T cell samples averaged roughly 3.6 million reads. Generated by immunoSEQ multiplex PCR, the TCRdb table keeps only in-frame clones and is missing some. The sample has some 350,000 clones, around an eighth seen once. Populations obtained by sorting all exceeded 95% purity. The data originate from a study of beta chain features in type 1 diabetes. Study background: Healthy donors and patients had similar age, gender and cell yields.

Study results and caveats: Type 1 diabetes patients had VDJ junctions that carried fewer insertions and more deletions. Type 1 diabetes patients showed a moderate but significant shortening of TCRB CDR3s in all four CD4+ subsets.

The chain combines TRBV28 with TRBJ2-7; weak D call: TRBD2 (7 bases). Source material: naive CD4+ T cells from blood. This receptor was identified in a woman between 18 and 29 years old with type 1 diabetes. The CDR3 bases are TGTGCCAGCAGCTTAGGGGGGGCCAACGAGCAGTACTTC. Translating it yields CASSLGGANEQYF.